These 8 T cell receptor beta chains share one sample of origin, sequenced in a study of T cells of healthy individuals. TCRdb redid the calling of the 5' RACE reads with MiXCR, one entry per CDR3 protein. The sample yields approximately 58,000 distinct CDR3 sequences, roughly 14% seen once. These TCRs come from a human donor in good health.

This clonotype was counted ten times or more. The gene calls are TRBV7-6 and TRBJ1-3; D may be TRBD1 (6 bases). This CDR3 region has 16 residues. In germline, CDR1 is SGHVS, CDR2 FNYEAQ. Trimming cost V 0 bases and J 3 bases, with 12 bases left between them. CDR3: CASSLALQGFGNTIYF. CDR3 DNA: TGTGCCAGCAGCTTAGCGTTGCAGGGGTTTGGAAACACCATATATTTT.

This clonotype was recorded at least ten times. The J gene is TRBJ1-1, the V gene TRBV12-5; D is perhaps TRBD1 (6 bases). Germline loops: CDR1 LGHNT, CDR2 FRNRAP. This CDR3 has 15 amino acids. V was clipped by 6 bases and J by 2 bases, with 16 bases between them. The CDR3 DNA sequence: TGTGCTAGTGGCCCCGAGGGGGGTCATAACACTGAAGCTTTCTTT. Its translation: CASGPEGGHNTEAFF.

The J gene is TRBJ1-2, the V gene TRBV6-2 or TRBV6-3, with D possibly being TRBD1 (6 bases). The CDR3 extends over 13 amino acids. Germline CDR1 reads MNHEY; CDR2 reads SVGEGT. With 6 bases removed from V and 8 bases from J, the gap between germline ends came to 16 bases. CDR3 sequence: CASSLQGSTGYTF. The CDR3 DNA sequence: TGTGCCAGCAGCCTACAGGGCTCGACGGGCTACACCTTC.

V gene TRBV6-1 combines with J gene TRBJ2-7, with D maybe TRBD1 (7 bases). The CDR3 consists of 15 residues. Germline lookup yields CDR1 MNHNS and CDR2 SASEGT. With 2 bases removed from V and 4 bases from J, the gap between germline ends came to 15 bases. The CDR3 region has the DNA TGTGCCAGCAGTGAATCAGCCCAGGGGGGTTACGAGCAGTACTTC. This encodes CASSESAQGGYEQYF.

In nucleotides, the CDR3 is TGCAGTGCTAGAAGGGACTACAGCTCCTACGAGCAGTACTTC. Protein product: CSARRDYSSYEQYF. V and J are TRBV20-1 and TRBJ2-7; 7 bases fit TRBD2. The CDR3 extends over 14 amino acids. Trimming cost V 2 bases and J 0 bases; bases outside gene matches: 4. The germline CDR1 and CDR2 sequences are DFQATT and SNEGSKA (reference sequence).

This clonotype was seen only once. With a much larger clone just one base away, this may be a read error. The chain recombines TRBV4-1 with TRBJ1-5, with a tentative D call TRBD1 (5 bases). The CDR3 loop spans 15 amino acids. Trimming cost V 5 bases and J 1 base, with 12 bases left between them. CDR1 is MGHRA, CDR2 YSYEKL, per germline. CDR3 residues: CASSISKGSNQPQHF. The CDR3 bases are TGCGCCAGCAGCATAAGTAAGGGGAGCAATCAGCCCCAGCATTTT.

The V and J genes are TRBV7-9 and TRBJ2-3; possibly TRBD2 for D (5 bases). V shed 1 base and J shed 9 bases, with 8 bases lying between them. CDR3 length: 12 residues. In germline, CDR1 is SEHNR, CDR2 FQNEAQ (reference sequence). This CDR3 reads CASSLELDTQYF. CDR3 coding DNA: TGTGCCAGCAGCTTAGAACTAGACACGCAGTATTTT.

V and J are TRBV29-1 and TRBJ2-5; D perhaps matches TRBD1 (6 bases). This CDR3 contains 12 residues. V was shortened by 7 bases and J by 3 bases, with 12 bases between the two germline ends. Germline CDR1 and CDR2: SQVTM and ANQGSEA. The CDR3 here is CSDRTVEETQYF. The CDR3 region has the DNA TGCAGCGACCGGACAGTTGAAGAGACCCAGTACTTC.